The clone carrying this T cell receptor beta chain was detected only a few times. These data are taken from a study of blood T cells in healthy people across ages. Through a sample-barcoded 5' primer and a J-beta primer mix, a second PCR was run for about 7 to 12 cycles. A single record per CDR3 protein comes from TCRdb applying MiXCR to the 5' RACE reads. The sample holds roughly 680,000 distinct CDR3 sequences; more than 40% are singletons and the top ten take roughly 34%. The sequence was collected from a woman aged 60-75 years in good health. What was sequenced was blood.

In DNA, the CDR3 is TGCAGCGTTGATACCCGGAACTATGGCTACACCTTC. Translating it yields CSVDTRNYGYTF. The rearrangement uses TRBV29-1 and TRBJ1-2; D remains ambiguous. Deletions cut 3 bases from V and 2 bases from J, with 7 bases between. Germline V CDR1 and CDR2: SQVTM, ANQGSEA. This CDR3 contains 12 residues. Variable domain in full (rest from reference TRBV29-1 and TRBJ1-2): SAVISQKPSRDICQRGTSLTIQCQVDSQVTMMFWYRQQPGQSLTLIATANQGSEATYESGFVIDKFPISRPNLTFSTLTVSNMSPEDSSIYLCSVDTRNYGYTFGSGTRLTVV.